This TCR beta chain comes out of a study of OX40 agonist ivuxolimab in advanced cancers. Overall study: Earlier treatment with anti-PD-1, anti-PD-L1 or anti-CTLA-4 was permitted, and 35% to 45% had received some. Three partial responders included one hepatocellular carcinoma patient and two cutaneous melanoma patients.

The V gene's germline CDR1 is LNHDA and CDR2 SQIVND (reference sequence). V gave up 5 bases and J gave up 5 bases, with 15 bases separating them. This CDR3 is 14 amino acids long. About this clone: What it binds is not known.

Assay: immunoSEQ multiplex PCR; the TCRdb copy retains only in-frame clones and omits some. The sample records tens of thousands of clones, 80% to 90% being singletons. Study outcomes and limitations: On average, CD8+ T cells showed a greater number of expanded clones than CD4+. Some of the lowest clonal expansion was seen in partial responders at 0.1-3.0 mg/kg.

Source: CD4+ or CD8+ T cells sorted from blood, taken in a trial of the OX40 agonist ivuxolimab. This TCR came from an adult with an advanced solid tumor such as melanoma, head and neck, liver or kidney cancer. The genes are TRBV19 and TRBJ2-5; no definite D call. CDR3: CASSGNPWSETQYF. DNA for the CDR3: TGTGCCAGTAGTGGAAACCCATGGTCGGAGACCCAGTACTTC.